The T cell receptor (beta chain) described here comes from a study of post-analysis software for immune sequencing data. cDNA libraries of TCR beta carried unique molecular identifiers. Between roughly 0.9 and 11 million T cells gave rise to some 490,000 cDNA molecules. TCRdb passed the PCR reads through MiXCR, listing each CDR3 protein once. The sample consists of 550,000 to 700,000 distinct CDR3 sequences, roughly 46% of them appearing once. Concerning this clonotype: Its antigen is currently unknown.

This CDR3 contains 15 residues. The germline V and J ends were trimmed by 5 bases and 4 bases, with 18 bases remaining between them. Study-level points and caveats: Normalized Chao1 diversity in multiple sclerosis patients fell significantly below that of controls. TRBV5-6, TRBV5-1 and TRBV20-1 belonged to a set of about 5 TRBV segments that were more frequent in patients than controls. Batch-matched samples strongly co-clustered by F measure.

This receptor was identified in a girl aged 5 to 17 with multiple sclerosis. The V call is TRBV12-3 or TRBV12-4, the J call TRBJ2-7; D may be TRBD1 or TRBD2 (5 bases each). Sequenced material: blood. The CDR3 spells CASSPSGLGMYEQYF. In nucleotides, the CDR3 is TGTGCCAGCAGTCCCTCGGGGCTCGGGATGTACGAGCAGTACTTC.